This T cell receptor beta chain was captured by sequencing in a study of blood T cell repertoires in COVID-19. Overall study context: Samples of COVID-19 (acute and convalescent) were obtained from the United States, Italy and Spain. The analysed material was cDNA or gDNA that came from T cells, B-cell-depleted T cells, or PBMCs.

Deletions cut 5 bases from V and 6 bases from J, with 14 bases between. Germline-derived CDR1 and CDR2 are SGHVS and FNYEAQ. The CDR3 length is 14 residues. Profiling relied on immunoSEQ multiplex PCR, and the TCRdb table lists in-frame clones only, not all of them. Of about 120,000 clones listed, 85% are singletons. Material for sequencing was peripheral blood. The chain is built from TRBV7-6 and TRBJ2-1, with D perhaps TRBD2 (7 bases). The source is a human donor in a cohort sampled during active COVID-19. CDR3 loop: CASSLLGGLNEQFF. The CDR3 coding sequence is TGTGCCAGCAGCCTCCTGGGGGGGCTCAATGAGCAGTTCTTC.